The rows below give T cell receptor beta chains drawn from one sample of a study of blood T cell repertoires in COVID-19. TCRdb keeps only in-frame clones here, not all; method: immunoSEQ multiplex PCR. The sample lists approximately 150,000 clones, over 80% occurring once. Sequencing was done on a sample of peripheral blood. These receptors all come from a woman aged 45-65 years with acute or convalescent COVID-19. The CDR3 runs from the conserved cysteine through the conserved F or W.

j_call	v_call	cdr3_aa
TRBJ2-2	TRBV27	CASSFAQVPGELFF
TRBJ1-5	TRBV5-4	CASSSGGTSNQPQHF
TRBJ1-2	TRBV6-5	CASSYEYGYTF
TRBJ2-7	TRBV6-5	CASSSLLAGAYEQYF
TRBJ2-5	TRBV5-1	CASSLARQGVETQYF
TRBJ1-6	TRBV4-2	CASSQVSGGDSPLHF
TRBJ2-1	TRBV9	CASSPSGTGTINEQFF
TRBJ2-5	TRBV24-1	CATSVGAQETQYF
TRBJ2-1	TRBV11-3	CASSQTGEPYNEQFF
TRBJ1-2	TRBV6-5	CASADRGTYGYTF
TRBJ2-4	TRBV7-2	CASSSGAKNIQYF
TRBJ2-5	TRBV10-3	CATEDRDYQETQYF
TRBJ2-2	TRBV2	CASSELEALNTGELFF
TRBJ1-1	TRBV19	CASSRQGVAEAFF
TRBJ1-5	TRBV7-8	CASSPGQGLGSNQPQHF
TRBJ1-6	TRBV7-8	CASSYRVENSPLHF
TRBJ1-1	TRBV7-2	CASSSSGTEAFF
TRBJ1-1	TRBV6-5	CASSLTGGEAFF
TRBJ2-3	TRBV7-3	CASSFAGGDTQYF
TRBJ1-5	TRBV28	CASSLFIRSNQPQHF
TRBJ1-2	TRBV12-3/TRBV12-4	CASSIQGAGGYTF
TRBJ2-3	TRBV7-9	CASSLLALGTDTQYF
TRBJ2-7	TRBV19	CASSPGQARSYEQYF
TRBJ1-6	TRBV28	CASLGTGMMSLHF
TRBJ2-2	TRBV10-3	CAIQGQEGNTGELFF
TRBJ2-1	TRBV5-1	CASSYDSGSYNEQFF
TRBJ2-4	TRBV19	CASSPPTSGRNIQYF
TRBJ2-2	TRBV4-1	CASSPGLSTGELFF
TRBJ2-5	TRBV7-8	CASSPKRLALQETQYF
TRBJ2-1	TRBV29-1	CSVRRPEGYEQFF
TRBJ2-7	TRBV5-1	CASSFVGQGVDEQYF
TRBJ1-1	TRBV5-1	CASSWGGQGGGGTEAFF
TRBJ2-1	TRBV3-1/TRBV3-2	CASSLLGGSNNEQFF
TRBJ1-1	TRBV4-1	CASSPPTIAAYLDTEAFF
TRBJ1-2	TRBV6-1	CASSEALTGRYGYTF
TRBJ1-4	TRBV7-6	CASSIREANEKLFF
TRBJ2-7	TRBV20-1	CSARSGHEQYF
TRBJ1-1	TRBV19	CASNSRTGGPLEAFF
TRBJ1-3	TRBV4-1	CASSRGQGEGNTIYF
TRBJ2-5	TRBV27	CASSLMVALETQYF
TRBJ1-6	TRBV10-3	CATRQGPDNSPLHF
TRBJ1-5	TRBV2	CASSETSRGWGNQPQHF
TRBJ1-2	TRBV27	CASSSRGLNYGYTF
TRBJ2-2	TRBV24-1	CATSRGTGELFF
TRBJ2-7	TRBV2	CASSGFFRETNEQYF
TRBJ1-5	TRBV9	CASSPEGGGNQPQHF
TRBJ2-3	TRBV3-1/TRBV3-2	CASSQLAGHSTDTQYF
TRBJ1-5	TRBV3-1/TRBV3-2	CASSPGGGPRQPQHF
TRBJ1-3	TRBV30	CAWSPPWAGGFGNTIYF
TRBJ1-1	TRBV14	CASSQDQGLGTEAFF
TRBJ1-5	TRBV15	CATSRDLISAQPQHF
TRBJ1-3	TRBV30	CACAGINYSGNTIYF